Presented here are 12 T cell receptor beta chains from one specimen sequenced in a study of T cells in Graves' hyperthyroidism and ophthalmopathy. TCR beta CDR3 regions were amplified from RNA. A set of HTBI primers served as the primers for a first-round RT-PCR of the TCR CDR3. TCRdb processed the multiplex PCR reads anew with MiXCR; each CDR3 protein has one entry. In the table there are about 520,000 distinct CDR3 sequences, around a quarter of which are singletons. Sequences were obtained from blood. These receptors came from a woman in her 30s with Graves' ophthalmopathy.

This clonotype was picked up a small number of times. The V gene is TRBV29-1, the J gene TRBJ2-7, with D unresolved. The CDR3 length is 14 residues. The V gene lost 6 bases and the J gene lost 7 bases, with 22 bases spanning the gap. CDR1 is SQVTM and CDR2 is ANQGSEA in the germline V gene. The CDR3 coding sequence is TGCAGCGTGGCGACGTTAACGGGCGTTAAGGAGCAGTACTTC. Residues: CSVATLTGVKEQYF.

Here the CDR3 reads CASSLSPPGLAGENIQYF. The CDR3 DNA is TGTGCCAGCAGCCTCAGCCCCCCGGGACTAGCGGGCGAAAACATTCAGTACTTC. This chain joins TRBV7-3 and TRBJ2-4, with 12 bases lining up with TRBD2. The CDR3 runs 18 residues. Trimming removed 5 bases from V and 5 bases from J; junction bases left unmatched: 13. Germline V gene data show CDR1 as SGHTA and CDR2 as FQGTGA.

This clonotype was seen ten or more times. One end of the junction is discordant with germline, which a read error may explain. The chain links TRBV7-2 to TRBJ1-3; no firm D call. Per germline, CDR1 SGHTA and CDR2 FQGNSA. The CDR3 runs to 13 residues. CDR3 nucleotides: TGTGCCAGCAGCCTCCCTTACGGAACCACCATATATTTT. It codes for CASSLPYGTTIYF.

This clonotype showed up just once. This chain connects TRBV3-1 to TRBJ2-7; unclear D gene. This CDR3 comprises 13 residues. V lost 4 bases to trimming and J lost 7 bases, with 14 bases between them. Germline CDR1 and CDR2: LGHDT and YNNKEL (reference sequence). CDR3 region: CASSPAALWEQYF. In DNA, the CDR3 is TGTGCCAGCAGCCCCGCGGCTTTGTGGGAGCAGTACTTC.

This clonotype was seen at least ten times. The V gene is TRBV3-1, the J gene TRBJ2-7; 8 bases are a match to TRBD1. Germline V gene data show CDR1 as LGHDT and CDR2 as YNNKEL (reference sequence). The CDR3 contains 16 residues. V lost 2 bases, J lost 1 base, and 7 bases stayed unmatched. This chain's CDR3 is CASSQKGRQGSYEQYF. CDR3 nucleotides: TGTGCCAGCAGCCAAAAGGGCCGACAGGGGTCCTACGAGCAGTACTTC.

Ten or more counts support this clonotype. The chain has TRBV5-1 and TRBJ2-5; D gene ambiguous. The CDR3 is made up of 13 amino acids. CDR1 and CDR2 from the germline V gene are SGHRS and YFSETQ. Between the trimmed V and J ends, which lost 5 bases and 5 bases, there was a span of 13 bases. CDR3 DNA: TGCGCCAGCAGGTTTGAGACGGGCGAGACCCAGTACTTC. This codes for CASRFETGETQYF.

V is TRBV28 and J is TRBJ1-3; TRBD1 might be the D (5 bases). The CDR3 consists of 16 residues. V gave up 8 bases and J gave up 1 base, with 18 bases separating them. Germline assignment: CDR1 MDHEN and CDR2 SYDVKM. The CDR3: CASPLGQRSSGNTIYF. The CDR3 DNA is TGTGCCAGCCCCCTGGGGCAGCGCTCATCTGGAAACACCATATATTTT.

This clonotype has a count of ten or more. The chain is built from TRBV7-2 and TRBJ2-7; D remains unclear. Germline V gene sequence: CDR1 SGHTA, CDR2 FQGNSA. V was trimmed by 5 bases and J by 2 bases, leaving 10 bases between them. This CDR3 is built from 13 residues. This CDR3 is CASSPPWTYEQYF. CDR3 nucleotides: TGTGCCAGCAGCCCCCCGTGGACCTACGAGCAGTACTTC.

This clonotype was counted a few times. The rearrangement joins TRBV19 to TRBJ1-1; 8 nucleotides align to TRBD1. This CDR3 spans 14 amino acids. Germline V gene data show CDR1 as LNHDA and CDR2 as SQIVND (reference sequence). The V gene end was trimmed by 4 bases and the J gene end by 4 bases; junction bases not matched to a gene: 5. CDR3 nucleotide sequence: TGTGCCAGTAGTAATTACAGGGGGAGCACTGAAGCTTTCTTT. Translation: CASSNYRGSTEAFF.

The chain carries TRBV10-3 and TRBJ2-2; TRBD2 matches at 9 bases. Germline V gene data show CDR1 as ENHRY and CDR2 as SYGVKD. V trimming: 11 bases; J trimming: 6 bases; junction bases outside the gene matches: 7. The CDR3 sequence is 13 residues long. The CDR3 nucleotides read TGTGCCTCGCGGGGGGGATCGGCCGGGGAGCTGTTTTTT. As protein: CASRGGSAGELFF.

This clonotype was counted at least ten times. The chain has TRBV12-3 or TRBV12-4 and TRBJ2-2; D may correspond to TRBD1 or TRBD2 (5 bases each). V was pared by 4 bases and J by 7 bases, with 10 bases between. The CDR3 runs 13 residues. The CDR3 is CASSSRGFGELFF. DNA for the CDR3: TGTGCCAGCAGTTCTCGGGGCTTCGGGGAGCTGTTTTTT.

The V gene is TRBV6-1, the J gene TRBJ1-2; the D is unclear. The germline V and J ends were trimmed by 0 bases and 4 bases, with 3 bases remaining between them. This CDR3 region has 12 residues. Germline CDR1 reads MNHNS; CDR2 reads SASEGT. CDR3 bases: TGTGCCAGCAGTGAAGCCACCTATGGCTACACCTTC. Amino acid sequence: CASSEATYGYTF.